This T cell receptor beta chain stems from a study of blood T cell repertoires in COVID-19. About the research overall: Both acute and convalescent COVID-19 samples were obtained from the United States, Italy and Spain. T cells, B-cell-depleted T cells, or PBMCs supplied cDNA or gDNA.

Trimming cost V 9 bases and J 3 bases, with 20 bases left between them. The CDR3 runs to 15 residues. From germline, CDR1 is LNHDA and CDR2 SQIVND (reference sequence). This table comes from immunoSEQ multiplex PCR, and its TCRdb copy is limited to in-frame clones, with some not included. The sample records about 56,000 clones, around 84% being singletons. This sequence originates from an elderly woman with acute or convalescent COVID-19. The chain is built from TRBV19 and TRBJ1-2; possible D gene TRBD1, 6 bases. The sample taken for sequencing was peripheral blood. The CDR3 DNA reads as TGTGCCAGCATTAGCACCGCCGGGACACACTATGGCTACACCTTC. This translates into CASISTAGTHYGYTF.